These 26 T cell receptor beta chains came from one sample sequenced in a study of identical twins. TCRdb re-derived calls from the 5' RACE reads in MiXCR, one entry per CDR3 protein. Seen here are around 490,000 distinct CDR3 sequences, about 15% observed once, and the top ten hold roughly 0.4%. Separately, the same data were catalogued under a study of yellow fever vaccine responses in identical twins.

The sequencing sample was made of CD4+ T cells sorted from blood. All receptors derive from a woman younger than 30 in good health.

The CDR3 protein is CASSTALTGELFF. The CDR3 DNA reads TGTGCCAGCTCCACTGCTCTCACCGGGGAGCTGTTTTTT. The V and J genes are TRBV7-3 and TRBJ2-2; D is unclear. Looked up from germline, CDR1 is SGHTA and CDR2 is FQGTGA. V shed 8 bases and J shed 4 bases, with 11 bases lying between them. The CDR3 contains 13 residues.

This chain joins TRBV28 and TRBJ2-5, with D maybe TRBD2 (5 bases). V lost 6 bases and J lost 5, with 19 bases in between. CDR1 MDHEN and CDR2 SYDVKM come from the germline V gene. The CDR3 loop spans 15 amino acids. The DNA of the CDR3 is TGTGCCAGCAGCCGGGCTAGCCCGAAGTCGGAGACCCAGTACTTC. Translation: CASSRASPKSETQYF.

This clonotype has ten or more counts. This chain uses TRBV29-1 with TRBJ1-3; no clear D. The germline V gene has CDR1 SQVTM and CDR2 ANQGSEA. The V gene lost 7 bases and the J gene lost 0 bases, with 7 bases spanning the gap. The CDR3 is 12 residues long. The CDR3 sequence: CSAGSSGNTIYF. In DNA, the CDR3 is TGCAGCGCTGGAAGCTCTGGAAACACCATATATTTT. The full variable domain, with the rest looked up from reference TRBV29-1 and TRBJ1-3, is SAVISQKPSRDICQRGTSLTIQCQVDSQVTMMFWYRQQPGQSLTLIATANQGSEATYESGFVIDKFPISRPNLTFSTLTVSNMSPEDSSIYLCSAGSSGNTIYFGEGSWLTVV.

This sequence joins TRBV12-3 or TRBV12-4 and TRBJ2-3, with TRBD2 matching 7 bases. The V and J ends lost 6 bases and 0 bases, in that order; junction bases with no gene match: 9. This CDR3 comprises 16 residues. CDR3 region: CASRFSGTPSTDTQYF. CDR3 DNA: TGTGCCAGCAGGTTCAGCGGGACTCCCAGCACAGATACGCAGTATTTT.

The chain joins TRBV10-1 to TRBJ2-2; the match to TRBD2 covers 11 bases. The germline V gene encodes CDR1 WNHNN and CDR2 SYGVQD (reference sequence). V shed 7 bases, J shed 6 bases, and the junction held 13 bases outside the gene matches. The CDR3 totals 17 residues. CDR3 region: CASNPTSGRLEAGELFF. The CDR3 DNA reads TGCGCCAGCAATCCCACTAGCGGGAGATTAGAGGCCGGGGAGCTGTTTTTT.

V is TRBV10-3 and J is TRBJ2-7; 12 nucleotides agree with TRBD2. With 6 bases clipped from V and 9 bases from J, the junction kept 6 bases outside the gene matches. The CDR3 is 13 residues long. The germline V gene has CDR1 ENHRY and CDR2 SYGVKD. The CDR3 reads CAISWTSGKGQYF. The CDR3 coding sequence is TGTGCCATCAGCTGGACTAGCGGGAAAGGGCAGTACTTC.

This clonotype has just a few counts. The chain employs TRBV20-1 and TRBJ1-1; no reliable D call. Per germline, CDR1 DFQATT and CDR2 SNEGSKA (reference sequence). CDR3 length: 13 amino acids. V lost 3 bases, J lost 4 bases, and 12 bases lay in between. The CDR3 protein is CSAREVWGTEAFF. The CDR3 nucleotides are TGCAGTGCTAGGGAAGTCTGGGGCACTGAAGCTTTCTTT.

The V call is TRBV4-1, the J call TRBJ2-1; no firm D call. Trimming took 0 bases from V and 0 from J, leaving 12 bases between them. This CDR3 has 17 amino acids. Looked up from germline, CDR1 is MGHRA and CDR2 is YSYEKL. This CDR3 is CASSQDSASFSYNEQFF. Here the CDR3 DNA reads TGCGCCAGCAGCCAAGATTCAGCCTCCTTCTCCTACAATGAGCAGTTCTTC.

The chain carries TRBV11-2 and TRBJ2-5, with D unclear. This CDR3 has 16 amino acids. Trimming pared 5 bases from V and 2 bases from J, leaving 18 bases between. Looked up from germline, CDR1 is SGHAT and CDR2 is FQNNGV. The DNA of the CDR3 is TGTGCCAGCAGCCCCGCCGGTACCCTACCTCAAGAGACCCAGTACTTC. It encodes CASSPAGTLPQETQYF.

The V call is TRBV2, the J call TRBJ2-7, with 7 bases that match TRBD1. Germline V gene data show CDR1 as SNHLY and CDR2 as FYNNEI. V dropped 6 bases and J dropped 3; count of bases not matched to a gene: 8. The CDR3 totals 14 residues. CDR3 region: CASRLDRAIYEQYF. CDR3 nucleotides: TGTGCCAGCAGGTTAGACAGGGCCATCTACGAGCAGTACTTC.

This clonotype was seen a handful of times. V is TRBV10-3 and J is TRBJ1-1; D ambiguous. The germline gives CDR1 ENHRY, CDR2 SYGVKD. This CDR3 is 14 amino acids long. V lost 7 bases, J lost 0 bases, and 12 bases lay in between. The CDR3, as DNA: TGTGCCATCAACGAACAGCAGATGAACACTGAAGCTTTCTTT. Translation gives CAINEQQMNTEAFF.

V usage is TRBV24-1 and J usage is TRBJ2-5; possibly TRBD1 or TRBD2 for D (5 bases each). Germline V CDR1 and CDR2: KGHDR, SFDVKD. The CDR3 consists of 13 residues. Deletions cut 5 bases from V and 7 bases from J, with 13 bases between. The CDR3 DNA is TGTGCCACCAGTGGGGCCGGGACGCTGACCCAGTACTTC. Its protein product is CATSGAGTLTQYF.

The rearrangement uses TRBV24-1 and TRBJ2-3; tentatively, D is TRBD1 (6 bases). V was pared by 5 bases and J by 3 bases, with 14 bases between. In germline, CDR1 is KGHDR, CDR2 SFDVKD. The CDR3 covers 15 residues. The CDR3 DNA sequence: TGTGCCACCAGTGGTCCACAGGGTATTACAGATACGCAGTATTTT. Its translation is CATSGPQGITDTQYF.

This clonotype was picked up a small number of times. CDR3 loop: CSAGSGRGAQTQYF. The DNA for the CDR3 is TGCAGCGCCGGTTCGGGCAGGGGCGCGCAGACCCAGTACTTC. This chain connects TRBV29-1 to TRBJ2-5; possible D gene TRBD1, 6 bases. Germline V CDR1 and CDR2: SQVTM, ANQGSEA. V was cut by 7 bases and J by 6 bases, with 21 bases left in between. CDR3 length equals 14 residues.

The chain has TRBV2 and TRBJ2-5; 8 nucleotides align to TRBD2. The germline CDR1 and CDR2 sequences are SNHLY and FYNNEI. The CDR3 consists of 15 residues. Losses at the gene ends were 7 bases for V and 5 bases for J; bases not matched to a gene: 12. The CDR3 coding sequence is TGTGCCAGCATCCCGAGGGCGGGAGGAGGGGAGACCCAGTACTTC. Protein sequence: CASIPRAGGGETQYF.

This clonotype was counted a few times. J is TRBJ2-3 and V is TRBV5-1, with 9 bases matching TRBD1. The CDR3 is made up of 15 amino acids. Germline assignment: CDR1 SGHRS and CDR2 YFSETQ. The J segment lost 5 bases and the V segment lost 0 bases, leaving 4 bases of the junction unmatched. The CDR3 sequence is CASSLDRGRGDTQYF. In nucleotides, the CDR3 is TGCGCCAGCAGCTTGGACAGGGGGCGCGGAGATACGCAGTATTTT.

The chain has TRBV3-1 and TRBJ2-3, with a possible D match to TRBD1 (5 bases). The V gene's germline CDR1 is LGHDT and CDR2 YNNKEL (reference sequence). The ends were cut back, 3 bases at V and 3 bases at J, with 16 bases in the middle. The CDR3 contains 16 residues. This chain's CDR3 is CASSHGVGRTTDTQYF. CDR3 nucleotide sequence: TGTGCCAGCAGCCATGGGGTGGGGCGCACTACAGATACGCAGTATTTT.

This chain links TRBV3-1 with TRBJ2-2; 8 bases are shared with TRBD1. Germline assignment: CDR1 LGHDT and CDR2 YNNKEL (reference sequence). After removal of 11 bases from V and 2 bases from J, the junction contained 22 bases not matched to a gene. The length of the CDR3 is 19 residues. This CDR3 is CAFCFHGRGLRFNTGELFF. CDR3 bases: TGTGCCTTCTGTTTTCATGGCAGGGGGCTACGATTTAACACCGGGGAGCTGTTTTTT.

This clonotype was counted a few times. The V call is TRBV11-2, the J call TRBJ2-7; unclear D gene. CDR3 length equals 15 residues. V was trimmed by 3 bases and J by 3 bases, leaving 15 bases between them. Germline values: CDR1 SGHAT, CDR2 FQNNGV. Written as DNA, the CDR3 is TGTGCCAGCAGCTTTGATAGGTGGGCGAGCTACGAGCAGTACTTC. Amino acids: CASSFDRWASYEQYF.

This chain uses TRBV28 with TRBJ2-1, with 15 bases identical to TRBD2. This CDR3 contains 20 residues. The V gene's germline CDR1 is MDHEN and CDR2 SYDVKM. Unmatched junction bases numbered 19, after V lost 7 bases and J lost 6 bases. CDR3 amino acids: CASTPDPGLAGGQGSNEQFF. Here the CDR3 DNA reads TGTGCCAGCACCCCGGATCCTGGACTAGCGGGGGGGCAGGGGAGCAATGAGCAGTTCTTC.

V is TRBV4-1 and J is TRBJ2-1; D not resolved. Deletions cut 1 base from V and 7 bases from J, with 5 bases between. This CDR3 is built from 12 residues. Germline assignment: CDR1 MGHRA and CDR2 YSYEKL. CDR3 DNA sequence: TGCGCCAGCAGCCAAGGTTCTAATGAGCAGTTCTTC. Protein: CASSQGSNEQFF.

This clonotype came up a few times. The chain links TRBV12-3 or TRBV12-4 to TRBJ2-1; 10 bases are shared with TRBD1. This CDR3 has 15 residues. V was pared by 4 bases and J by 4 bases, with 4 bases of the junction left unmatched. The CDR3 DNA follows: TGTGCCAGCAGTTCGGGGGGACAGGGGTACAATGAGCAGTTCTTC. This sequence encodes CASSSGGQGYNEQFF.

About this clonotype: The CDR3 carries no conserved terminal phenylalanine or tryptophan, so it likely arises from a read error. The chain couples TRBV7-9 to TRBJ2-7; 9 positions agree with TRBD2. CDR1 is SEHNR, CDR2 FQNEAQ, per germline (reference sequence). Losses at the gene ends were 1 base for V and 5 bases for J; bases not matched to a gene: 6. There are 15 residues in the CDR3. Written as DNA, the CDR3 is TGTGCCAGCAGCTTAGGGGCTAGCGGGGCCCACGAGCAGTACTCC. This encodes CASSLGASGAHEQYS.

This clonotype appeared a few times. The J gene is TRBJ1-1, the V gene TRBV29-1; a possible D gene is TRBD1 (6 bases). Germline V gene data show CDR1 as SQVTM and CDR2 as ANQGSEA. CDR3 size: 15 residues. V lost 5 bases and J lost 4, with 20 bases in between. The CDR3 sequence is CSVPGLGGHGTEAFF. The CDR3 DNA reads TGCAGCGTTCCAGGGTTGGGGGGGCATGGCACTGAAGCTTTCTTT.

This clonotype has a count of ten or more. This sequence joins TRBV7-7 and TRBJ2-2, with 8 bases identical to TRBD2. This CDR3 is 15 amino acids long. The junction had 2 bases not matched to a gene; V was cut back by 5 bases and J by 0 bases. Germline values: CDR1 SSHAT, CDR2 FNYEAQ (reference sequence). The chain's CDR3 is CASSQGLANTGELFF. The CDR3 DNA reads as TGTGCCAGCAGCCAGGGACTAGCGAACACCGGGGAGCTGTTTTTT.

A few counts support this clonotype. J is TRBJ1-5 and V is TRBV7-9, with 7 bases fitting TRBD1. The CDR3 runs 15 residues. Looked up from germline, CDR1 is SEHNR and CDR2 is FQNEAQ (reference sequence). J was trimmed by 0 bases and V by 5 bases; bases with no gene match: 4. CDR3 residues: CASSAGGFSNQPQHF. The CDR3 bases are TGTGCCAGCAGCGCAGGGGGTTTTAGCAATCAGCCCCAGCATTTT.